This T cell receptor (beta chain) was captured in a study of CD8 T cells in ankylosing spondylitis (dated by TCRdb to 2017 to 2019). Background on the whole study: To find TCR variants linked to disease, the study profiled T cell receptor beta repertoires in ankylosing spondylitis patients and healthy donors. The full study cohort comprised 25 ankylosing spondylitis patients and about 110 healthy donors. Peripheral blood samples were taken, and synovial fluid was additionally collected from ankylosing spondylitis patients. Findings and caveats that apply to the study as a whole: The disease-linked clones showed a CD8+ phenotype and occurred at relatively low frequencies in peripheral blood. Some motif variants had previously been reported in the synovial fluid and blood of reactive arthritis patients, which suggests shared mechanisms of disease initiation. The disease-linked clones were reported to be significantly enriched in matched synovial fluid samples from ankylosing spondylitis patients. A TCR beta motif made up of several highly homologous amino acid variants appeared to be characteristic of blood from ankylosing spondylitis patients.

TCRdb shows the sequencer as Illumina HiSeq 2500. Quantitative 5'-RACE with molecular barcodes was the method used to prepare the TCR beta libraries. The original pipeline was this. A new computational method based on a probabilistic model of VDJ rearrangement was used to identify disease-linked TCR variants. Using fastp trimming at Q25 and MiXCR clonotype assembly, TCRdb reanalyzed the public sequencing data and kept in-frame beta chains. Each CDR3 protein appears once, grouped with its most common genes and DNA. The V and J calls come from TCRdb's annotation, not from the publication. This sample is represented by approximately 260,000 distinct CDR3 sequences; approximately 9% of them were singletons. The ten most abundant clones make up around 7% of the sample. There are many counts of this clonotype. What this receptor recognizes is not known. The input lacks base qualities; no much larger clone sits a single base away.

The CDR3 goes from the cysteine to the phenylalanine over 15 residues. The entry retains the CDR3 DNA only, 45 bases that are in frame from base 1. The CDR1 and CDR2 encoded by the germline V gene (reference sequence) are DFQATT and SNEGSKA. Between the V and J ends, shortened by 0 bases and 2 bases respectively, the junction contains 11 bases. Sequenced material: blood, either unsorted or a sorted T cell fraction (not recorded which). The receptor was derived from a male donor with ankylosing spondylitis or in good health (not recorded which). The chain links TRBV20-1 with TRBJ1-3; the D region possibly corresponds to TRBD1 (5 bases align). At the DNA level, the sequence is TGCAGTGCTAGAGAGCCCCGGGGGACTGGAAACACCATATATTTT. Its protein is CSAREPRGTGNTIYF.